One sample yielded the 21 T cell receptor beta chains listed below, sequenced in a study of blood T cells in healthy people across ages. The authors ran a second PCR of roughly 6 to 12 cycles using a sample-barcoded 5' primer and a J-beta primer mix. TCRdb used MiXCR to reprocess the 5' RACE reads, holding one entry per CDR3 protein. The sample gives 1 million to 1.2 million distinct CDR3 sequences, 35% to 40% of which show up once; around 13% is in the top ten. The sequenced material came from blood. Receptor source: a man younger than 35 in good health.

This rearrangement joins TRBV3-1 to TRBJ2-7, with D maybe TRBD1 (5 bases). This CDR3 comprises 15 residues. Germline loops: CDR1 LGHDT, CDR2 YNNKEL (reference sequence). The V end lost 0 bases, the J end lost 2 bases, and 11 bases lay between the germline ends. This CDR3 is CASSQDGAVAYEQYF. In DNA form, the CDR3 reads TGTGCCAGCAGCCAAGATGGGGCCGTGGCCTACGAGCAGTACTTC.

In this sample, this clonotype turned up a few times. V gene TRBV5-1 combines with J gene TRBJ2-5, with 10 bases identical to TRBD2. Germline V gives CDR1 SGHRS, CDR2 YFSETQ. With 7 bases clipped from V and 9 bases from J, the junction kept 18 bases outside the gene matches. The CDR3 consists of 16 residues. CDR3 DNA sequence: TGCGCCAGCTCGCGAGATGGGACTAGCGCCTTTTGGGCCCAGTACTTC. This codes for CASSRDGTSAFWAQYF.

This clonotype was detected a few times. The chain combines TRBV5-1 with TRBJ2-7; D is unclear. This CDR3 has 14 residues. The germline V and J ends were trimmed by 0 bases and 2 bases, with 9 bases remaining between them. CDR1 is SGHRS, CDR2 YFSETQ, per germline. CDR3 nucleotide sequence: TGCGCCAGCAGCTTGGGGACGGCAGCCTACGAGCAGTACTTC. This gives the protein CASSLGTAAYEQYF. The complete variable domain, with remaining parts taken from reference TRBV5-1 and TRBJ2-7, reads KAGVTQTPRYLIKTRGQQVTLSCSPISGHRSVSWYQQTPGQGLQFLFEYFSETQRNKGNFPGRFSGRQFSNSRSEMNVSTLELGDSALYLCASSLGTAAYEQYFGPGTRLTVT.

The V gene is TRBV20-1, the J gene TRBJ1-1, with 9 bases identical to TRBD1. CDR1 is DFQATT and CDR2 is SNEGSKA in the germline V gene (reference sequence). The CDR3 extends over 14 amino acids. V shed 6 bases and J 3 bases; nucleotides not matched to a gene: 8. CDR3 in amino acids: CSAEQGARYTEAFF. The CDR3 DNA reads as TGCAGTGCCGAACAGGGGGCTAGGTACACTGAAGCTTTCTTT.

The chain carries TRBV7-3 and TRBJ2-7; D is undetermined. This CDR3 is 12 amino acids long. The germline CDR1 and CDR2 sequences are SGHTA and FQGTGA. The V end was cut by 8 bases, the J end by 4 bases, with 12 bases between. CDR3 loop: CASPRQVYEQYF. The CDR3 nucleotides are TGTGCCAGCCCCCGCCAAGTATACGAGCAGTACTTC.

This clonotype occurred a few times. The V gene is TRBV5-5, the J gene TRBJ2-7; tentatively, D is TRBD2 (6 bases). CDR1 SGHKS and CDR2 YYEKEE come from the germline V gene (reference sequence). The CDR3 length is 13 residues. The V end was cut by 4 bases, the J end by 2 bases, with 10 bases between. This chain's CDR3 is CASSRDWTYEQYF. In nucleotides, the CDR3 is TGTGCCAGCAGCCGGGACTGGACCTACGAGCAGTACTTC.

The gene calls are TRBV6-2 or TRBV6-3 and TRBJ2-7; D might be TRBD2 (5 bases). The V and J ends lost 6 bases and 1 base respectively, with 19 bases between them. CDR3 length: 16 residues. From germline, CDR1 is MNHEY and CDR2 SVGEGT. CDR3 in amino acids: CASSPGEKRQSYEQYF. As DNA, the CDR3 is TGTGCCAGCAGCCCTGGGGAAAAGCGGCAATCCTACGAGCAGTACTTC.

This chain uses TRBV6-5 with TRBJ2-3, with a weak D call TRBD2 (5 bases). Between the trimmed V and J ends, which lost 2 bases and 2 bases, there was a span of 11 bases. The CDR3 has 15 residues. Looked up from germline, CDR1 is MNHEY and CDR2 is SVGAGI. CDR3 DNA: TGTGCCAGCAGTTACGAACGGGGTACCACAGATACGCAGTATTTT. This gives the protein CASSYERGTTDTQYF.

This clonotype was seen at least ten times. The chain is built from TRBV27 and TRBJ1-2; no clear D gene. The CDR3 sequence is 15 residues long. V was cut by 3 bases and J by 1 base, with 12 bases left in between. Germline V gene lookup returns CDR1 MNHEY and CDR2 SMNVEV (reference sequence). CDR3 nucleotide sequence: TGTGCCAGCAGTTTGGCGGGGTGGGGTAACTATGGCTACACCTTC. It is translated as CASSLAGWGNYGYTF.

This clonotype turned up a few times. CDR3 protein: CAISESDSSYGYTF. CDR3 sequence (DNA): TGTGCCATCAGTGAGTCGGACAGTAGCTATGGCTACACCTTC. The rearrangement links TRBV10-3 to TRBJ1-2, with D possibly being TRBD1 (6 bases). CDR1 is ENHRY, CDR2 SYGVKD, per germline. Trimming took off 0 bases at V and 4 bases at J, with 9 bases between the two ends. The CDR3 consists of 14 residues.

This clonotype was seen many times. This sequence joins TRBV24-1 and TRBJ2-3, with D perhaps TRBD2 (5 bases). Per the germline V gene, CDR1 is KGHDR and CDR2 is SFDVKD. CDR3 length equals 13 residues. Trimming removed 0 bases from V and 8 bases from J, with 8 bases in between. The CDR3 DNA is TGTGCCACCAGTGATTTGGGACTCGGTACGCAGTATTTT. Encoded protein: CATSDLGLGTQYF.

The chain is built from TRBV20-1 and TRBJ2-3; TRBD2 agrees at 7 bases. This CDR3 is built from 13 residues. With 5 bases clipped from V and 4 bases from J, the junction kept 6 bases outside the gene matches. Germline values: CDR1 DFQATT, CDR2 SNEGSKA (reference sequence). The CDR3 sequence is CSAPRLAPDTQYF. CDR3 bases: TGCAGTGCTCCGAGACTAGCACCAGATACGCAGTATTTT.

The CDR3, as DNA: TGCGCCAGCAGCGTGAGTCAGTCGAACACTGAAGCTTTCTTT. Translation gives CASSVSQSNTEAFF. The chain has TRBV5-1 and TRBJ1-1; D call uncertain. In germline, CDR1 is SGHRS, CDR2 YFSETQ. V was cut by 4 bases and J by 1 base, with 11 bases left in between. There are 14 residues in the CDR3.

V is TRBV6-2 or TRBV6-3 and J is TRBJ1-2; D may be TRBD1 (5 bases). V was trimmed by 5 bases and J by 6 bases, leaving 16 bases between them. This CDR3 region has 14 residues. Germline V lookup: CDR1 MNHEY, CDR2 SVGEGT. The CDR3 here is CASSRQQGRDGYTF. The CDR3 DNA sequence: TGTGCCAGCAGTCGACAGCAGGGAAGAGATGGCTACACCTTC.

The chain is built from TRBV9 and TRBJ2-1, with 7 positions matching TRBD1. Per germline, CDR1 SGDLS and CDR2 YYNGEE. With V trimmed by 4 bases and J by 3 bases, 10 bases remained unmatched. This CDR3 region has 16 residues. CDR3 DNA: TGTGCCAGCAGCCCTACCGGACAGGCGAACTACAATGAGCAGTTCTTC. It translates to CASSPTGQANYNEQFF. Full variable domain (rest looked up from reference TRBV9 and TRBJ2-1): DSGVTQTPKHLITATGQRVTLRCSPRSGDLSVYWYQQSLDQGLQFLIQYYNGEERAKGNILERFSAQQFPDLHSELNLSSLELGDSALYFCASSPTGQANYNEQFFGPGTRLTVL.

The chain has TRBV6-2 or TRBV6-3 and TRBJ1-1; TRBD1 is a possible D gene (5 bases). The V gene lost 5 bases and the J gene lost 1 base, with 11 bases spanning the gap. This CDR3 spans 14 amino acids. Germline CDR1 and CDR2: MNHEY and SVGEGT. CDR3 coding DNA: TGTGCCAGCAGTCGGGGCGCGCGGAACACTGAAGCTTTCTTT. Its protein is CASSRGARNTEAFF.

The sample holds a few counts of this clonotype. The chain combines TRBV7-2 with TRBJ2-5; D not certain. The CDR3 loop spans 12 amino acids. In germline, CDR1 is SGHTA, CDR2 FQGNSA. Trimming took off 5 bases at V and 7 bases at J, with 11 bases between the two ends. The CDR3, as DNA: TGTGCCAGCAGCGATACACCCCCGACCCAGTACTTC. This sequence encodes CASSDTPPTQYF.

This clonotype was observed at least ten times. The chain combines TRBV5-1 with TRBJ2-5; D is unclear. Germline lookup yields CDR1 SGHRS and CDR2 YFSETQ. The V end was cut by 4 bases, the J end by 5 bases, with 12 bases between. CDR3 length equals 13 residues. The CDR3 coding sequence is TGCGCCAGCAGCCCTGGCTCTGAGGAGACCCAGTACTTC. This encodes CASSPGSEETQYF.

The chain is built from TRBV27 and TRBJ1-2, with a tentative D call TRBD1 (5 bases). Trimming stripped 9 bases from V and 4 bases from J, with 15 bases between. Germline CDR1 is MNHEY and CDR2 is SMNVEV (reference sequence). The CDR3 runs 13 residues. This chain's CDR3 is CASATRGPYGYTF. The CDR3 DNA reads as TGTGCCAGTGCAACCCGGGGACCCTATGGCTACACCTTC.

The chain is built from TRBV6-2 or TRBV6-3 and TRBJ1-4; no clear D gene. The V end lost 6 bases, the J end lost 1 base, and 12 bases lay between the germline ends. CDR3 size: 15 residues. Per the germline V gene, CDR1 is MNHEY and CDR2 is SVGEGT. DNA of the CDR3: TGTGCCAGCAGATCCCCGCCAGAAACTAATGAAAAACTGTTTTTT. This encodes CASRSPPETNEKLFF.

In nucleotides, the CDR3 is TGTGCCAGCGGACAGGAACGGACCGCCAACGTCCTGACTTTC. Protein sequence: CASGQERTANVLTF. This chain connects TRBV21-1 to TRBJ2-6; the DNA was not compared with TRBD1, the D call given in the table. TRBV21-1 is termed a pseudogene. The CDR3 extends over 14 amino acids.